This is a list of T cell receptor beta chains from one sample in a study of blood T cell repertoires in COVID-19. Assay used: immunoSEQ multiplex PCR; TCRdb lists only in-frame clones, some missing. The sample carries 75,000 or so clones, 80% to 85% recorded once. Sequencing input: peripheral blood. The receptors here all came from a woman in her sixties or seventies with acute or convalescent COVID-19. Each CDR3 is given with its conserved first and last residue. The D gene is left open where the match is weak. The listing skips clone size in some rows; elsewhere it reads once, few, many or a size class.

d_call,v_call,clone_size,j_call,cdr3_aa,cdr3_nt
.,TRBV10-3,.,TRBJ2-2,CAISAEGLSTGELFF,TGTGCCATCAGCGCTGAGGGACTTTCCACCGGGGAGCTGTTTTTT
.,TRBV18,.,TRBJ2-3,CASSPGGGTDTQYF,TGTGCCAGCTCACCGGGGGGTGGAACAGATACGCAGTATTTT
TRBD2,TRBV2,.,TRBJ2-3,CASGTGGPGTQYF,TGTGCCAGCGGCACGGGAGGGCCGGGGACGCAGTATTTT
TRBD1,TRBV28,.,TRBJ2-7,CASSPSTGRVSDEQYF,TGTGCCAGCAGCCCATCGACAGGGAGAGTGTCCGACGAGCAGTACTTC
.,TRBV28,.,TRBJ1-2,CASTLLSLGPRGGYTF,TGTGCCAGCACCCTACTCTCGTTGGGGCCTCGTGGTGGCTACACCTTC
.,TRBV5-1,.,TRBJ2-6,CASSLAGRTGANVLTF,TGCGCCAGCAGCTTGGCAGGGCGCACTGGGGCCAACGTCCTGACTTTC
TRBD2,TRBV5-1,.,TRBJ2-1,CASSLAGGSFAEQFF,TGCGCCAGCAGCCTGGCCGGGGGGTCGTTCGCTGAGCAGTTCTTC
TRBD2,TRBV15,.,TRBJ2-1,CATSALAGGRDEQFF,TGTGCCACCAGCGCACTAGCGGGAGGGAGGGATGAGCAGTTCTTC
.,TRBV19,.,TRBJ2-2,CASSMAGRGHGNTGELFF,TGTGCCAGTAGTATGGCGGGACGCGGGCACGGGAACACCGGGGAGCTGTTTTTT
TRBD1,TRBV30,.,TRBJ1-1,CAWSQPNRGLWTEAFF,TGTGCCTGGAGTCAGCCTAACAGGGGGTTGTGGACTGAAGCTTTCTTT
.,TRBV7-8,.,TRBJ1-3,CASSVRHSGNTIYF,TGTGCCAGCAGCGTCAGACACTCTGGAAACACCATATATTTT
TRBD1,TRBV27,.,TRBJ1-4,CASSGQGGVREKLFF,TGTGCCAGCAGCGGACAGGGGGGCGTAAGGGAAAAACTGTTTTTT
TRBD1,TRBV12-3/TRBV12-4,.,TRBJ2-1,CASSLRGPGQFF,TGTGCCAGCAGTTTGAGGGGGCCGGGGCAGTTCTTC
.,TRBV11-3,once,TRBJ2-7,CASSLDGTRIYEQYF,TGTGCCAGCAGCTTAGACGGGACTCGGATCTACGAGCAGTACTTC
TRBD2,TRBV2,.,TRBJ2-2,CASKPGTSNTGELFF,TGTGCCAGCAAGCCCGGGACTAGTAACACCGGGGAGCTGTTTTTT
TRBD1,TRBV5-1,.,TRBJ2-1,CASSPGTGGNEQFF,TGCGCCAGCAGCCCTGGGACAGGCGGGAATGAGCAGTTCTTC
.,TRBV5-1,once,TRBJ2-3,CASSFGTSTDTQYF,TGCGCCAGCAGCTTCGGGACTAGCACAGATACGCAGTATTTT
.,TRBV12-3/TRBV12-4,.,TRBJ1-5,CASSFLSNQPQHF,TGTGCCAGCAGTTTCTTAAGCAATCAGCCCCAGCATTTT
.,TRBV7-8,.,TRBJ1-3,CASSLVGRVDWGNTIYF,TGTGCCAGCAGCTTAGTCGGTCGGGTCGACTGGGGAAACACCATATATTTT
.,TRBV20-1,.,TRBJ2-5,CSASRRRRETQYF,TGCAGTGCGAGTAGGCGACGGAGGGAGACCCAGTACTTC
TRBD1,TRBV5-1,once,TRBJ1-2,CASSLEGGQGKGYTF,TGCGCCAGCAGCTTGGAAGGAGGACAGGGGAAAGGCTACACCTTC
.,TRBV5-4,.,TRBJ2-7,CASTTGSNEQYF,TGTGCCAGCACAACAGGGTCGAACGAGCAGTACTTC
TRBD2,TRBV7-3,.,TRBJ2-3,CASSLQGLAGGPPDTQYF,TGTGCCAGCAGCTTACAAGGACTAGCGGGAGGGCCCCCAGATACGCAGTATTTT
TRBD1,TRBV28,.,TRBJ1-3,CASSTTGFGLGNTIYF,TGTGCCAGCAGCACGACAGGGTTTGGTTTGGGAAACACCATATATTTT
.,TRBV5-1,once,TRBJ1-4,CASSLETGSNEKLFF,TGCGCCAGCAGCTTGGAAACAGGGAGTAATGAAAAACTGTTTTTT
TRBD2,TRBV7-2,.,TRBJ2-7,CASSPYSGSTYEQYF,TGTGCCAGCAGCCCGTATAGCGGGAGTACCTACGAGCAGTACTTC
.,TRBV20-1,.,TRBJ2-1,CSASSAANEQFF,TGCAGTGCTAGTAGTGCGGCCAATGAGCAGTTCTTC
.,TRBV5-6,.,TRBJ1-2,CASSFGTLNGYTF,TGTGCCAGCAGCTTCGGGACTCTCAATGGCTACACCTTC
TRBD2,TRBV6-5,.,TRBJ2-1,CASRNSGRGYNEQFF,TGTGCCAGCAGAAATAGCGGGAGGGGGTACAATGAGCAGTTCTTC
TRBD2,TRBV5-1,.,TRBJ2-1,CASSPPREGQQFF,TGCGCCAGCAGCCCCCCGCGGGAGGGTCAACAGTTCTTC
.,TRBV5-1,once,TRBJ2-5,CASSLQGLQETQYF,TGCGCCAGCAGCTTGCAGGGGCTACAAGAGACCCAGTACTTC
TRBD1,TRBV3-1/TRBV3-2,.,TRBJ2-2,CASSHHGTDTGELFF,TGTGCCAGCAGCCACCACGGGACAGATACCGGGGAGCTGTTTTTT
.,TRBV5-1,.,TRBJ1-3,CASTPLEGGKDGNTIYF,TGCGCCAGCACCCCCTTGGAGGGAGGCAAGGACGGAAACACCATATATTTT
TRBD2,TRBV4-1,.,TRBJ2-3,CASSQDASPGLAADTQYF,TGCGCCAGCAGCCAAGATGCCTCCCCGGGACTAGCTGCAGATACGCAGTATTTT
.,TRBV5-4,.,TRBJ2-2,CASALSVTGELFF,TGTGCCAGCGCATTGAGCGTTACCGGGGAGCTGTTTTTT
.,TRBV5-1,.,TRBJ1-5,CASSLAGVSGQPQHF,TGCGCCAGCAGCTTGGCAGGGGTAAGTGGACAGCCCCAGCATTTT
.,TRBV9,.,TRBJ2-1,CASSDEGASIFSYNEQFF,TGTGCCAGCAGCGATGAAGGGGCGTCTATCTTCTCCTACAATGAGCAGTTCTTC
.,TRBV19,few,TRBJ1-1,CASRRRQDSNTEAFF,TGTGCCAGTAGACGTAGACAGGATAGTAACACTGAAGCTTTCTTT
TRBD2,TRBV5-1,once,TRBJ2-5,CASSLGGTSGRMYQETQYF,TGCGCCAGCAGCTTGGGTGGGACTAGCGGGAGGATGTACCAAGAGACCCAGTACTTC
.,TRBV30,.,TRBJ2-2,CAWSVEGYTGELFF,TGTGCCTGGAGTGTCGAGGGTTACACCGGGGAGCTGTTTTTT
.,TRBV9,.,TRBJ1-3,CASSVYSGNTIYF,TGTGCCAGCAGCGTATACTCTGGAAACACCATATATTTT